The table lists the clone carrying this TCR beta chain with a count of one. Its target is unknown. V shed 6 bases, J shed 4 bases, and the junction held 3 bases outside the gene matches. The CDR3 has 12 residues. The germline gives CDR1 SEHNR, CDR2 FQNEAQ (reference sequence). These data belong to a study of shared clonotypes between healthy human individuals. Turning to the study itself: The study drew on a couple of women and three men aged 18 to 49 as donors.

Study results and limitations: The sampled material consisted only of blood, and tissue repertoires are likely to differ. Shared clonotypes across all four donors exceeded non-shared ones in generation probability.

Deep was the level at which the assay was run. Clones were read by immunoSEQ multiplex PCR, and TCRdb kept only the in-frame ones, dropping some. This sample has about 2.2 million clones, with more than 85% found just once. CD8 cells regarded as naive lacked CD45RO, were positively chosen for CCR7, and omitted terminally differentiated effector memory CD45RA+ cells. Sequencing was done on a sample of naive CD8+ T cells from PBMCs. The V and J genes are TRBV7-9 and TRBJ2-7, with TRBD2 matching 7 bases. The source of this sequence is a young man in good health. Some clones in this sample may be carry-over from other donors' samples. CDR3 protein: CASRGGRYEQYF. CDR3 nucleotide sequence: TGTGCCAGCAGGGGCGGGAGATACGAGCAGTACTTC.